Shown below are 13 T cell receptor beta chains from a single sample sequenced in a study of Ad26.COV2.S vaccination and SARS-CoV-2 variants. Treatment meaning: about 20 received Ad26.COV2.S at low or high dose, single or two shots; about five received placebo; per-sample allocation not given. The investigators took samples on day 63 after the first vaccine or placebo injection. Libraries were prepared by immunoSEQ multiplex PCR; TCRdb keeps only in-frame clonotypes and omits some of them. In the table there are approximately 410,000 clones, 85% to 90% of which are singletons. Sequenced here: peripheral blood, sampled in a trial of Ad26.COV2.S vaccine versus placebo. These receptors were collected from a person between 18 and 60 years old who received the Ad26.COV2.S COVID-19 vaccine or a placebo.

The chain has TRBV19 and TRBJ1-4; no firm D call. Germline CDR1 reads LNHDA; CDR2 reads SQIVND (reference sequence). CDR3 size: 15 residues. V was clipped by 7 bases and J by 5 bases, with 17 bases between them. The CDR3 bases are TGTGCCAGTAATCTCCGGCGTGCACAGAATGAAAAACTGTTTTTT. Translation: CASNLRRAQNEKLFF.

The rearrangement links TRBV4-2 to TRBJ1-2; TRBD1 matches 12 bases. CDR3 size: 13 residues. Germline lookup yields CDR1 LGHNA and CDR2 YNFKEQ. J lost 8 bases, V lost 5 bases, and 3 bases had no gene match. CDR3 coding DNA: TGTGCCAGCAGCACCGGGACAGGGGGCGGCTACACCTTC. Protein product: CASSTGTGGGYTF.

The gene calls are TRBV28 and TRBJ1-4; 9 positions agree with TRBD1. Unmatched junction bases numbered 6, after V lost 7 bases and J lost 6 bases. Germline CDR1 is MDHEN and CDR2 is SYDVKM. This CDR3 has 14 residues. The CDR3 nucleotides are TGTGCCAGCAACACGAGACAGGGGGATGAAAAACTGTTTTTT. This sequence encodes CASNTRQGDEKLFF.

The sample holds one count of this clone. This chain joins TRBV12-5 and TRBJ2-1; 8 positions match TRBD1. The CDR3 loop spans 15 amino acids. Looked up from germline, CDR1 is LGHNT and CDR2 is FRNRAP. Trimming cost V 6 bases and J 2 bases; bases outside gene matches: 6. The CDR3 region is CASGQDRGAYNEQFF. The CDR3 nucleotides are TGTGCTAGTGGACAAGACAGGGGCGCCTACAATGAGCAGTTCTTC.

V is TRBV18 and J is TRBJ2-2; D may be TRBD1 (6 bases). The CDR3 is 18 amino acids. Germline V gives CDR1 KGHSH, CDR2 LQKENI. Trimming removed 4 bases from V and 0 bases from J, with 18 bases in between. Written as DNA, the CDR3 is TGTGCCAGCTCACTTCGTAGGGGGACAACGCCGAACACCGGGGAGCTGTTTTTT. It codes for CASSLRRGTTPNTGELFF.

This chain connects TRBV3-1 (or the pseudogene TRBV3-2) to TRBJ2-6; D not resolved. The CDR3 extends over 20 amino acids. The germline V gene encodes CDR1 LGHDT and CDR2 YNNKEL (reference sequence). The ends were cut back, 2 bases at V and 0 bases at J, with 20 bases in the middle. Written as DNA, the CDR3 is TGTGCCAGCAGCCAAAAAAGACCCTCGTCAATATACTCTGGGGCCAACGTCCTGACTTTC. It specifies CASSQKRPSSIYSGANVLTF.

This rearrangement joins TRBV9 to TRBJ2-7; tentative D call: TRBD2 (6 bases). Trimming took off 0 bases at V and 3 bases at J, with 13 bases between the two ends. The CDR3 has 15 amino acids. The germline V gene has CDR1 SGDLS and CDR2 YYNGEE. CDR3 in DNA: TGTGCCAGCAGCGTAGCGGGGTCGGGGGTCTACGAGCAGTACTTC. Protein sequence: CASSVAGSGVYEQYF.

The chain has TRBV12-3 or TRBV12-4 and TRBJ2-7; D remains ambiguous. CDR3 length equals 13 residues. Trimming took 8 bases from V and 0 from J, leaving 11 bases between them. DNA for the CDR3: TGTGCCAGCCGTTCGGTGAGCTCCTACGAGCAGTACTTC. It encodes CASRSVSSYEQYF.

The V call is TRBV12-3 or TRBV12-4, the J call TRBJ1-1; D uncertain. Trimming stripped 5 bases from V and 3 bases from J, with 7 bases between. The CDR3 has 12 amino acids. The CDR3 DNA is TGTGCCAGCAGTGTCGTTCACACTGAAGCTTTCTTT. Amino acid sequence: CASSVVHTEAFF.

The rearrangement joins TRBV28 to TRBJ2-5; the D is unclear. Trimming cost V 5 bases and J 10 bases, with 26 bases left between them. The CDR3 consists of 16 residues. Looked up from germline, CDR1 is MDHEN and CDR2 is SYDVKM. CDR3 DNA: TGTGCCAGCAGTGGTTCCAAGTCGGTGGTTTTGAAGAACCAGTACTTC. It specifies CASSGSKSVVLKNQYF.

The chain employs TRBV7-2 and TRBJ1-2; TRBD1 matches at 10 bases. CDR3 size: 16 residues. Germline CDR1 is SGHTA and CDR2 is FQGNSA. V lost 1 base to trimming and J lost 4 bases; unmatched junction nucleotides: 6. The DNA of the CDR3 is TGTGCCAGCAGCTTAGGGGGGACAGGGGCTAGCTATGGCTACACCTTC. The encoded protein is CASSLGGTGASYGYTF.

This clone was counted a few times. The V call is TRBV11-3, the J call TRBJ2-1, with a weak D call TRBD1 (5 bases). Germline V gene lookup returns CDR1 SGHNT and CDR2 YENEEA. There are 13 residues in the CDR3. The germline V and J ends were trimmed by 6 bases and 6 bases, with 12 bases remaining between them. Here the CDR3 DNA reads TGTGCCAGCAGTCCCTCAGGGTCCAATGAGCAGTTCTTC. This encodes CASSPSGSNEQFF. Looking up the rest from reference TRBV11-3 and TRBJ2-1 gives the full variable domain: EAGVVQSPRYKIIEKKQPVAFWCNPISGHNTLYWYLQNLGQGPELLIRYENEEAVDDSQLPKDRFSAERLKGVDSTLKIQPAELGDSAVYLCASSPSGSNEQFFGPGTRLTVL.

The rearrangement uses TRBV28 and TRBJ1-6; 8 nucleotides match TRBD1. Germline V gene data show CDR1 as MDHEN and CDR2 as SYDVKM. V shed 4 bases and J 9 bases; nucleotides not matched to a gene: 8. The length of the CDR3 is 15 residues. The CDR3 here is CASSSNLDRGSPLHF. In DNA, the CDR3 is TGTGCCAGCAGTTCTAACTTAGACAGGGGTTCACCCCTCCACTTT.